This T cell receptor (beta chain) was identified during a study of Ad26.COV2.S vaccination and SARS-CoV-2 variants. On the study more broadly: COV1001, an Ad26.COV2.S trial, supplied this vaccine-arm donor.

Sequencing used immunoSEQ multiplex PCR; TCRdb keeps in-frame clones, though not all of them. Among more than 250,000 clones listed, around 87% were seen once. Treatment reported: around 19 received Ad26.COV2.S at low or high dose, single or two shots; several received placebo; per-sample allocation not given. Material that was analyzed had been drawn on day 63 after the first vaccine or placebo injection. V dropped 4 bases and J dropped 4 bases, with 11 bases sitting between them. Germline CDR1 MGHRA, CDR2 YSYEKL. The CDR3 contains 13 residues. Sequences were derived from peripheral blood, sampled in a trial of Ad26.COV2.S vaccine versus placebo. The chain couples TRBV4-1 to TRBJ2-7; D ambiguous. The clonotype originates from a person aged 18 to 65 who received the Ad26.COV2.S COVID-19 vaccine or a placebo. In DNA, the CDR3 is TGCGCCAGCAGCCTCCGACCGAATTACGAGCAGTACTTC. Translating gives CASSLRPNYEQYF.